The clone carrying this TCR beta chain has just a few counts. Its specificity is not known. The source of the sample is a study of cytomegalovirus exposure and HLA in healthy donors. This CDR3 has 13 amino acids. Germline V CDR1 and CDR2: MRHNA, SNTAGT. With 5 bases clipped from V and 5 bases from J, the junction kept 3 bases outside the gene matches. The donors were members of the validation cohort comprising over a hundred subjects, separate from the roughly 600-subject first cohort. Method: immunoSEQ multiplex PCR; TCRdb's copy keeps in-frame clones and lacks some. The profile shows fewer than 150,000 clones, roughly 86% of them singletons. Study conclusions and caveats: 150 to 200 TCR beta chains were listed as cytomegalovirus-associated. High specificity and sensitivity for cytomegalovirus status were reported for the classifier.

The V gene is TRBV6-4, the J gene TRBJ1-2; TRBD1 matches at 9 bases. The sequence was collected from a man in his late teens or twenties in good health and CMV-seronegative. Input material: PBMCs. This CDR3 is CASSTDRGYGYTF. The DNA of the CDR3 is TGTGCCAGCAGTACGGACAGGGGTTATGGCTACACCTTC.